These 11 T cell receptor beta chains share one sample of origin, sequenced in a study of T-cell reconstitution after alpha-beta-depleted transplantation in children. Library preparation (for TCRbeta) was performed with unique molecular identifiers. TCRdb re-derived calls from the PCR reads in MiXCR, one entry per CDR3 protein. The table has fewer than 750,000 distinct CDR3 sequences, more than 20% seen once; the top ten hold 12% to 15%. The material sequenced was PBMCs, mostly from graft donor cells, taken 360 days after TCRalphabeta/CD19-depleted stem cell transplant. Receptors were obtained from a boy under two years old who had a stem cell transplant for acute myeloid leukemia, so the T cells may come from the graft donor.

In this sample, this clonotype turned up many times. The chain links TRBV20-1 to TRBJ2-7; D remains unclear. Trimming removed 3 bases at V and 0 bases at J, with 6 bases between. The CDR3 spans 12 residues. CDR1 and CDR2 from the germline V gene are DFQATT and SNEGSKA (reference sequence). The CDR3 coding sequence is TGCAGTGCTAGGGGCAACTCCTACGAGCAGTACGTC. It codes for CSARGNSYEQYV.

This clonotype was recorded many times. V is TRBV5-5 and J is TRBJ1-6; 7 bases align to TRBD1. Germline assignment: CDR1 SGHKS and CDR2 YYEKEE (reference sequence). The CDR3 totals 18 residues. V was clipped by 4 bases and J by 3 bases; unmatched bases: 13. Here the CDR3 DNA reads TGTGCCAGCAGCGTGATCCGACAGGGAAAGTTCTATAATTCACCCCTCCACTTT. This codes for CASSVIRQGKFYNSPLHF. Looking up the rest from reference TRBV5-5 and TRBJ1-6 gives the full variable domain: DAGVTQSPTHLIKTRGQQVTLRCSPISGHKSVSWYQQVLGQGPQFIFQYYEKEERGRGNFPDRFSARQFPNYSSELNVNALLLGDSALYLCASSVIRQGKFYNSPLHFGNGTRLTVT.

This CDR3 is CASSPTSRLGDNEQFF. In DNA, the CDR3 is TGTGCCAGCAGCCCGACTAGCCGCCTGGGTGACAATGAGCAGTTCTTC. The rearrangement joins TRBV7-2 to TRBJ2-1; TRBD2 matches 7 bases. The J segment lost 5 bases and the V segment lost 5 bases, leaving 12 bases of the junction unmatched. The CDR3 covers 16 residues. The germline CDR1 and CDR2 sequences are SGHTA and FQGNSA.

At least ten counts were recorded for this clonotype. This sequence joins TRBV12-3 or TRBV12-4 and TRBJ2-2, with a weak D call TRBD1 (6 bases). This CDR3 spans 14 amino acids. The germline V and J ends were trimmed by 1 base and 4 bases, with 7 bases remaining between them. The CDR3 region is CASSLGTATGELFF. DNA for the CDR3: TGTGCCAGCAGTTTAGGGACAGCCACCGGGGAGCTGTTTTTT.

This chain connects TRBV13 to TRBJ2-1, with D tentatively TRBD1 (8 bases). CDR1 is PRHDT, CDR2 FYEKMQ, per germline (reference sequence). V was shortened by 5 bases and J by 6 bases, with 17 bases between the two germline ends. This CDR3 is built from 15 residues. The CDR3 DNA follows: TGTGCCAGCAGCCCTAACAGGGGGGGGTTCAATGAGCAGTTCTTC. This sequence encodes CASSPNRGGFNEQFF.

This clonotype was detected ten times or more. The V gene is TRBV20-1, the J gene TRBJ2-3, with 9 bases fitting TRBD2. There are 15 residues in the CDR3. V lost 6 bases to trimming and J lost 6 bases; unmatched junction nucleotides: 13. The germline V gene has CDR1 DFQATT and CDR2 SNEGSKA (reference sequence). CDR3 amino acids: CSASLAGLPRDTQYF. The CDR3 DNA follows: TGCAGTGCCTCCCTAGCGGGGTTACCGAGGGATACGCAGTATTTT.

This sequence joins TRBV20-1 and TRBJ1-2; 7 bases are a match to TRBD1. CDR1 DFQATT and CDR2 SNEGSKA come from the germline V gene (reference sequence). The CDR3 has 13 residues. The ends lost 3 bases at V and 2 bases at J; junction bases unmatched: 3. This chain's CDR3 is CSARIQGNYGYTF. The CDR3 DNA is TGCAGTGCTAGGATACAGGGGAACTATGGCTACACCTTC.

The CDR3, as DNA: TGTGCCACCAGTGATTTCAAGAGCACAGATACGCAGTATTTT. Its translation is CATSDFKSTDTQYF. The chain uses TRBV24-1 and TRBJ2-3, with unresolved D. Deletions cut 1 base from V and 0 bases from J, with 4 bases between. The length of the CDR3 is 14 residues. CDR1 is KGHDR, CDR2 SFDVKD, per germline.

This clonotype was seen many times. The chain combines TRBV20-1 with TRBJ2-1; 8 bases are a match to TRBD2. V lost 1 base and J lost 0; bases outside the gene matches: 8. The CDR3 extends over 17 amino acids. In germline, CDR1 is DFQATT, CDR2 SNEGSKA (reference sequence). The CDR3 nucleotides are TGCAGTGCTAGAGTCCTGGTGGCGGGGGGCTCCTACAATGAGCAGTTCTTC. It specifies CSARVLVAGGSYNEQFF.

This clonotype was recorded at least ten times. This chain links TRBV10-2 with TRBJ2-6, with 8 bases matching TRBD1. This CDR3 comprises 17 residues. Germline V gene data show CDR1 as WSHSY and CDR2 as SAAADI. Germline trimming cut 7 bases from V and 0 bases from J; bases unmatched to any gene: 8. Here the CDR3 DNA reads TGCGCCAGCACTCCGACAGGGGCCGACTCTGGGGCCAACGTCCTGACTTTC. Its translation is CASTPTGADSGANVLTF.

This clonotype turned up a few times. The junction departs from the called germline gene at one end, perhaps through a read error. The DNA for the CDR3 is TGTGCCAGCAGTCTAGCTAGCGGACCTAGCACAGATACGCAGTATTTT. Its protein product is CASSLASGPSTDTQYF. The gene calls are TRBV12-3 or TRBV12-4 and TRBJ2-3; 7 bases agree with TRBD2. The CDR3 length is 16 residues.